Below are 8 T cell receptor beta chains sequenced from a single sample in a study of OX40 agonist ivuxolimab in advanced cancers. TCRdb's table, derived via immunoSEQ multiplex PCR, lists solely in-frame clones and lacks some. The table lists some 80,000 clones, around 92% of them singletons, with over 6.5% in the top ten. The sample was CD4+ or CD8+ T cells sorted from blood, taken in a trial of the OX40 agonist ivuxolimab. These receptors all come from an adult with an advanced solid tumor such as melanoma, head and neck, liver or kidney cancer.

V and J are TRBV4-3 and TRBJ2-1; no clear D. CDR1 is LGHNA and CDR2 is YSLEER in the germline V gene. The V end was cut by 0 bases, the J end by 0 bases, with 6 bases between. The CDR3 has 15 residues. Here the CDR3 DNA reads TGCGCCAGCAGCCAAGATTCAGGCTCCTACAATGAGCAGTTCTTC. Translation: CASSQDSGSYNEQFF.

The J gene is TRBJ2-3, the V gene TRBV6-5; unclear D gene. The CDR3 length is 13 residues. With 0 bases removed from V and 4 bases from J, the gap between germline ends came to 5 bases. Per the germline V gene, CDR1 is MNHEY and CDR2 is SVGAGI. The CDR3 region has the DNA TGTGCCAGCAGTTACTCGTTATCAGATACGCAGTATTTT. This gives the protein CASSYSLSDTQYF.

This chain uses TRBV6-5 with TRBJ1-2; maybe TRBD1 (6 bases). The CDR3 has 14 residues. The germline V and J ends were trimmed by 0 bases and 3 bases, with 8 bases remaining between them. CDR1 is MNHEY, CDR2 SVGAGI, per germline. The CDR3 region is CASSYSRGDYGYTF. The CDR3 coding sequence is TGTGCCAGCAGTTACTCGAGGGGGGACTATGGCTACACCTTC.

Comments on this clone: This CDR3 is also generated by other DNA sequences in the sample. The V and J genes are TRBV7-9 and TRBJ1-1, with a possible D match to TRBD1 (5 bases). The CDR3 covers 12 residues. The ends were cut back, 4 bases at V and 4 bases at J, with 7 bases in the middle. Per germline, CDR1 SEHNR and CDR2 FQNEAQ (reference sequence). CDR3 nucleotides: TGTGCCAGCAGCTCTGGGGGCACTGAAGCTTTCTTT. Translated, it gives CASSSGGTEAFF.

CDR3 region: CASSADNEQFF. In DNA, the CDR3 is TGTGCCAGCAGCGCCGACAATGAGCAGTTCTTC. This chain joins TRBV11-2 and TRBJ2-1; unclear D gene. The CDR3 totals 11 residues. The ends were cut back, 5 bases at V and 5 bases at J, with 4 bases in the middle. Germline V gene lookup returns CDR1 SGHAT and CDR2 FQNNGV. Complete variable domain (other parts from reference TRBV11-2 and TRBJ2-1): EAGVAQSPRYKIIEKRQSVAFWCNPISGHATLYWYQQILGQGPKLLIQFQNNGVVDDSQLPKDRFSAERLKGVDSTLKIQPAKLEDSAVYLCASSADNEQFFGPGTRLTVL.

The rearrangement uses TRBV27 and TRBJ1-5; unclear D gene. The CDR3 extends over 16 amino acids. Trimming took off 5 bases at V and 0 bases at J, with 14 bases between the two ends. CDR1 is MNHEY, CDR2 SMNVEV, per germline (reference sequence). The CDR3 spells CASSPSDGDSNQPQHF. The DNA of the CDR3 is TGTGCCAGCAGTCCCTCGGACGGAGATAGCAATCAGCCCCAGCATTTT.

The rearrangement links TRBV7-7 to TRBJ2-2; no clear D gene. Trimming removed 5 bases at V and 4 bases at J, with 8 bases between. This CDR3 spans 13 amino acids. The V gene's germline CDR1 is SSHAT and CDR2 FNYEAQ (reference sequence). DNA of the CDR3: TGTGCCAGCAGCCGCATTCTCACCGGGGAGCTGTTTTTT. It specifies CASSRILTGELFF.

The J gene is TRBJ1-5, the V gene TRBV7-9, with a tentative D call TRBD1 (6 bases). V was trimmed by 1 base and J by 6 bases, leaving 10 bases between them. CDR1 is SEHNR, CDR2 FQNEAQ, per germline (reference sequence). This CDR3 is 14 amino acids long. The CDR3 loop reads CASSLGGGPQPQHF. The CDR3 DNA follows: TGTGCCAGCAGCTTAGGGGGGGGGCCTCAGCCCCAGCATTTT.